What follows are 20 T cell receptor beta chains derived from one specimen sequenced in a study of blood T cell repertoires in COVID-19. TCRdb's copy holds only in-frame clones and misses some; the assay was immunoSEQ multiplex PCR. The sample yields more than 250,000 clones, around 88% seen once. The sample was PBMCs or T cells enriched from blood (not recorded which). Receptors were obtained from a woman aged 40-49 years with acute COVID-19.

This rearrangement joins TRBV6-5 to TRBJ1-1; no reliable D call. The germline gives CDR1 MNHEY, CDR2 SVGAGI. The CDR3 is 13 amino acids. V was pared by 8 bases and J by 0 bases, with 10 bases between. This CDR3 reads CASCRVMNTEAFF. The CDR3 DNA sequence: TGTGCCAGCTGCCGGGTTATGAACACTGAAGCTTTCTTT.

J is TRBJ1-4 and V is TRBV7-9; tentatively, D is TRBD1 (5 bases). Trimming shortened V by 2 bases and J by 8 bases, and 21 bases separated the two germline ends. The CDR3 extends over 17 amino acids. Germline CDR1 SEHNR, CDR2 FQNEAQ (reference sequence). CDR3 loop: CASSLPRRAGRDEKLFF. In nucleotides, the CDR3 is TGTGCCAGCAGCTTACCGCGGCGGGCGGGAAGGGACGAAAAACTGTTTTTT. Looking up the rest from reference TRBV7-9 and TRBJ1-4 gives the full variable domain: DTGVSQNPRHKITKRGQNVTFRCDPISEHNRLYWYRQTLGQGPEFLTYFQNEAQLEKSRLLSDRFSAERPKGSFSTLEIQRTEQGDSAMYLCASSLPRRAGRDEKLFFGSGTQLSVL.

The rearrangement uses TRBV19 and TRBJ2-1, with TRBD2 identical over 14 bases. V lost 5 bases, J lost 6 bases, and 6 bases stayed unmatched. Looked up from germline, CDR1 is LNHDA and CDR2 is SQIVND (reference sequence). CDR3 length: 16 residues. The CDR3 loop reads CASSPGGLAGVNEQFF. CDR3 coding DNA: TGTGCCAGTAGTCCCGGGGGACTAGCGGGAGTCAATGAGCAGTTCTTC. The full variable domain, rest sourced from reference TRBV19 and TRBJ2-1, is DGGITQSPKYLFRKEGQNVTLSCEQNLNHDAMYWYRQDPGQGLRLIYYSQIVNDFQKGDIAEGYSVSREKKESFPLTVTSAQKNPTAFYLCASSPGGLAGVNEQFFGPGTRLTVL.

This clone was recorded once. The chain uses TRBV25-1 and TRBJ2-1; 11 bases are a match to TRBD2. Germline loops: CDR1 MGHDK, CDR2 SYGVNS. V lost 4 bases to trimming and J lost 8 bases; unmatched junction nucleotides: 1. The CDR3 extends over 13 amino acids. The chain's CDR3 is CASSVLAGDEQFF. CDR3 sequence (DNA): TGTGCCAGCAGTGTACTAGCGGGAGATGAGCAGTTCTTC.

Note on this clone: Its ends do not fully match the called genes, so a read error is possible. This rearrangement joins TRBV7-7 to TRBJ2-5, with 7 positions matching TRBD1. The CDR3 totals 15 residues. Germline V gene lookup returns CDR1 SSHAT and CDR2 FNYEAQ (reference sequence). DNA for the CDR3: TGTGCTAGCAGCTTGGGACGGCAGGGGGTAGAGACCCAGTACTTC. It specifies CASSLGRQGVETQYF. Full variable domain (outside the CDR3, taken from reference TRBV7-7 and TRBJ2-5): GAGVSQSPRYKVTKRGQDVTLRCDPISSHATLYWYQQALGQGPEFLTYFNYEAQPDKSGLPSDRFSAERPEGSISTLTIQRTEQRDSAMYRCASSLGRQGVETQYFGPGTRLLVL.

The chain employs TRBV12-3 or TRBV12-4 and TRBJ1-2; tentative D call: TRBD1 (6 bases). V was pared by 6 bases and J by 5 bases, with 13 bases between. CDR3 size: 13 residues. CDR3 loop: CASSRDRRYGYTF. CDR3 DNA: TGTGCCAGCAGCCGTGACAGGAGATATGGCTACACCTTC.

The chain couples TRBV19 to TRBJ2-5; TRBD2 matches at 7 bases. Trimming cost V 5 bases and J 2 bases; bases outside gene matches: 11. The germline V gene encodes CDR1 LNHDA and CDR2 SQIVND (reference sequence). The CDR3 spans 16 residues. The CDR3 sequence: CASSPWGGAYQETQYF. For the CDR3, the DNA is TGTGCCAGTAGTCCCTGGGGAGGGGCGTATCAAGAGACCCAGTACTTC.

This chain links TRBV19 with TRBJ2-2, with 10 bases lining up with TRBD2. CDR1 LNHDA and CDR2 SQIVND come from the germline V gene (reference sequence). CDR3 length equals 16 residues. The V and J ends lost 2 bases and 7 bases, in that order; junction bases with no gene match: 7. This CDR3 reads CASSISAGGFDGELFF. For the CDR3, the DNA is TGTGCCAGTAGTATATCAGCGGGAGGGTTTGACGGGGAGCTGTTTTTT.

The chain uses TRBV19 and TRBJ1-5; the match to TRBD1 covers 8 bases. The trim removed 7 bases at V and 2 bases at J, leaving 7 bases unmatched. The CDR3 consists of 15 residues. CDR1 is LNHDA and CDR2 is SQIVND in the germline V gene (reference sequence). The CDR3 spells CASTDRGSGNQPQHF. CDR3 sequence (DNA): TGTGCCAGTACCGACAGGGGTTCTGGCAATCAGCCCCAGCATTTT. The complete variable domain, with remaining parts taken from reference TRBV19 and TRBJ1-5, reads DGGITQSPKYLFRKEGQNVTLSCEQNLNHDAMYWYRQDPGQGLRLIYYSQIVNDFQKGDIAEGYSVSREKKESFPLTVTSAQKNPTAFYLCASTDRGSGNQPQHFGDGTRLSIL.

The chain employs TRBV7-9 and TRBJ2-7, with TRBD1 matching over 7 bases. The CDR3 runs to 13 residues. Per the germline V gene, CDR1 is SEHNR and CDR2 is FQNEAQ (reference sequence). V lost 6 bases to trimming and J lost 6 bases; unmatched junction nucleotides: 8. This CDR3 is CASSPDRVGEQYF. CDR3 sequence (DNA): TGTGCCAGCAGTCCCGACAGGGTGGGCGAGCAGTACTTC. Full variable domain (rest looked up from reference TRBV7-9 and TRBJ2-7): DTGVSQNPRHKITKRGQNVTFRCDPISEHNRLYWYRQTLGQGPEFLTYFQNEAQLEKSRLLSDRFSAERPKGSFSTLEIQRTEQGDSAMYLCASSPDRVGEQYFGPGTRLTVT.

Only a few counts were recorded for this clone. The CDR3 sequence: CASSVSAGGHEQYF. For the CDR3, the DNA is TGTGCCAGCAGCGTATCAGCGGGAGGACACGAGCAGTACTTC. The rearrangement joins TRBV9 to TRBJ2-7; TRBD2 matches 9 bases. In germline, CDR1 is SGDLS, CDR2 YYNGEE. The CDR3 loop spans 14 amino acids. Trimming took 1 base from V and 5 from J; bases not matched to a gene: 4.

The CDR3 loop is CASSSRTSGINTMDTQYF. The DNA for the CDR3 is TGTGCCAGCAGCTCACGGACTAGCGGGATAAACACGATGGATACGCAGTATTTT. V and J are TRBV7-9 and TRBJ2-3; 12 bases line up with TRBD2. Trimming removed 4 bases from V and 6 bases from J; junction bases left unmatched: 14. CDR1 and CDR2 (germline): SEHNR, FQNEAQ (reference sequence). The CDR3 extends over 18 amino acids. Complete variable domain (other parts from reference TRBV7-9 and TRBJ2-3): DTGVSQNPRHKITKRGQNVTFRCDPISEHNRLYWYRQTLGQGPEFLTYFQNEAQLEKSRLLSDRFSAERPKGSFSTLEIQRTEQGDSAMYLCASSSRTSGINTMDTQYFGPGTRLTVL.

This sequence joins TRBV3-1 (or the pseudogene TRBV3-2) and TRBJ2-2; D perhaps matches TRBD2 (5 bases). Germline V gene lookup returns CDR1 LGHDT and CDR2 YNNKEL (reference sequence). The V gene lost 3 bases and the J gene lost 5 bases, with 10 bases spanning the gap. The CDR3 sequence is 14 residues long. The CDR3 reads CASSQPTSTGELFF. DNA for the CDR3: TGTGCCAGCAGCCAGCCCACTAGTACCGGGGAGCTGTTTTTT.

The rearrangement links TRBV11-2 to TRBJ2-1, with TRBD2 matching 8 bases. The CDR3 runs to 17 residues. The germline CDR1 and CDR2 sequences are SGHAT and FQNNGV. The trim removed 5 bases at V and 4 bases at J, leaving 13 bases unmatched. The CDR3, as DNA: TGTGCCAGCAGCGGGGGACCCCCGGGACTAGGTTACAATGAGCAGTTCTTC. Protein: CASSGGPPGLGYNEQFF. Using reference TRBV11-2 and TRBJ2-1 for the parts outside the CDR3, the full variable domain is EAGVAQSPRYKIIEKRQSVAFWCNPISGHATLYWYQQILGQGPKLLIQFQNNGVVDDSQLPKDRFSAERLKGVDSTLKIQPAKLEDSAVYLCASSGGPPGLGYNEQFFGPGTRLTVL.

The gene calls are TRBV6-5 and TRBJ1-5, with no clear D. CDR3 length: 14 residues. Germline V gene data show CDR1 as MNHEY and CDR2 as SVGAGI. V lost 9 bases to trimming and J lost 2 bases, with 14 bases between them. The CDR3 DNA reads TGTGCCAGTCACGTACTTGGAGGCAATCAGCCCCAGCATTTT. It encodes CASHVLGGNQPQHF.

The CDR3 region is CASSQSGSGSRYEQFF. The CDR3 bases are TGTGCCAGCAGTCAGAGCGGTAGCGGGAGTAGGTATGAGCAGTTCTTC. This chain links TRBV7-2 with TRBJ2-1, with TRBD2 matching 9 bases. CDR3 length: 16 residues. CDR1 SGHTA and CDR2 FQGNSA come from the germline V gene. Trimming removed 6 bases from V and 8 bases from J; junction bases left unmatched: 14.

This clone was counted a few times. The chain is built from TRBV2 and TRBJ2-7, with a possible D match to TRBD2 (6 bases). CDR1 and CDR2 from the germline V gene are SNHLY and FYNNEI. V was trimmed by 0 bases and J by 7 bases, leaving 7 bases between them. The CDR3 has 12 amino acids. The CDR3 bases are TGTGCCAGCAGTGAAGCACTAGCTGAGCAGTACTTC. Amino acids: CASSEALAEQYF.

This sequence joins TRBV2 and TRBJ2-2, with a tentative D call TRBD2 (6 bases). In germline, CDR1 is SNHLY, CDR2 FYNNEI. CDR3 length: 17 amino acids. The V gene lost 0 bases and the J gene lost 0 bases, with 11 bases spanning the gap. The CDR3 loop is CASSEAHSGSNTGELFF. CDR3 coding DNA: TGTGCCAGCAGTGAAGCCCATAGCGGATCGAACACCGGGGAGCTGTTTTTT.

This chain connects TRBV18 to TRBJ2-7; possibly TRBD1 for D (5 bases). The germline V gene has CDR1 KGHSH and CDR2 LQKENI. The CDR3 length is 15 residues. V lost 4 bases, J lost 6 bases, and 19 bases lay in between. The CDR3 sequence: CASSLQTASGSEQYF. The CDR3 bases are TGTGCCAGCTCACTGCAGACAGCCTCGGGCTCCGAGCAGTACTTC.

This chain uses TRBV19 with TRBJ2-2, with 7 bases fitting TRBD1. The CDR3 totals 15 residues. Unmatched junction bases numbered 10, after V lost 7 bases and J lost 5 bases. CDR1 and CDR2 from the germline V gene are LNHDA and SQIVND (reference sequence). The CDR3: CASTLGQVWTGELFF. The DNA for the CDR3 is TGTGCCAGTACCTTAGGACAGGTCTGGACCGGGGAGCTGTTTTTT.